The rows below give T cell receptor beta chains drawn from one sample of a study of regulatory T cells in long-lasting Graves disease. TCRdb re-called the multiplex PCR reads with MiXCR, one entry per CDR3 protein. The sample has approximately 470,000 distinct CDR3 sequences; around 21% are singletons. The sample was peripheral blood mononuclear cells (PBMCs), taken when the disease was refractory, from a patient treated with antithyroid drugs. The source of these receptors is a female donor with Graves disease. The CDR3 runs from the conserved cysteine through the conserved F or W. D genes are given only for firm matches. Size is omitted from some rows. Given values are once, few, many or a class for expanded clones.

cdr3_aa cdr3_nt d_call v_call cdr3_length clone_size j_call
CASSPEGVGTQYF TGTGCCAGCAGTCCGGAGGGGGTCGGGACCCAGTACTTC - TRBV6-2/TRBV6-3 13 few TRBJ2-5
CASSLFPTLTSYEQYF TGTGCCAGCAGCTTATTTCCGACTTTGACCTCCTACGAGCAGTACTTC - TRBV7-3 16 many TRBJ2-7
CASSPIAANYEQYF TGTGCCAGCAGCCCAATAGCGGCCAACTACGAGCAGTACTTC - TRBV6-1 14 many TRBJ2-7
CATYWDRRNTEAFF TGTGCCACTTATTGGGACAGGCGGAACACTGAAGCTTTCTTT TRBD1 TRBV6-1 14 many TRBJ1-1
CASRGGGGYQPQHF TGTGCCAGCAGGGGGGGGGGGGGATATCAGCCCCAGCATTTT - TRBV28 14 many TRBJ1-5
CASSSNTGLPKNEQYF TGTGCCAGCAGCTCAAACACCGGACTACCAAAGAACGAGCAGTACTTC - TRBV7-9 16 many TRBJ2-7
CASSYNRANTEAFF TGTGCCAGCAGTTATAACAGGGCGAACACTGAAGCTTTCTTT - TRBV27 14 once TRBJ1-1
CASSPRDRVRDEQYF TGTGCCAGCAGCCCGCGGGACAGGGTCCGGGACGAGCAGTACTTC TRBD1 TRBV7-3 15 few TRBJ2-7
CASSLASGTYTDTQYF TGTGCCAGCAGCTTGGCTAGCGGGACCTACACAGATACGCAGTATTTT TRBD2 TRBV5-8 16 - TRBJ2-3
CASGSSGELFF TGTGCCAGCGGAAGTTCGGGGGAGCTGTTTTTT - TRBV6-1 11 - TRBJ2-2
CASSPGTALNEKLFF TGTGCCAGTAGTCCCGGGACTGCCCTTAATGAAAAACTGTTTTTT - TRBV19 15 few TRBJ1-4
CASSLGPGMGYTF TGTGCCAGCAGCTTGGGCCCCGGGATGGGCTACACCTTC - TRBV5-5 13 - TRBJ1-2
CASSLDGPNSPLHF TGTGCCAGCAGCTTAGATGGACCCAATTCACCCCTCCACTTT - TRBV7-2 14 few TRBJ1-6
CASSLSAGNFNEQYF TGTGCCAGCAGCCTCAGCGCGGGGAACTTCAACGAGCAGTACTTC - TRBV28 15 many TRBJ2-7
CASSSWPRGTSYEQYF TGTGCCAGCAGCTCGTGGCCCAGGGGAACATCCTACGAGCAGTACTTC - TRBV11-2 16 few TRBJ2-7
CASTERWASGANVLTF TGTGCCAGCACCGAAAGGTGGGCCTCTGGGGCCAACGTCCTGACTTTC - TRBV2 16 many TRBJ2-6
CASSFTGSGNTIYF TGTGCCAGCAGTTTTACCGGATCTGGAAACACCATATATTTT - TRBV12-3/TRBV12-4 14 few TRBJ1-3
CASSLGIRGNQPQHF TGTGCCAGCAGTTTGGGCATACGAGGCAATCAGCCCCAGCATTTT - TRBV28 15 many TRBJ1-5
CASGGSPLYEQYF TGTGCCAGCGGCGGGAGCCCCCTCTACGAGCAGTACTTC TRBD2 TRBV28 13 many TRBJ2-7
CSVELRASGTYEQYF TGCAGCGTTGAATTAAGGGCTAGCGGGACGTACGAGCAGTACTTC TRBD2 TRBV29-1 15 few TRBJ2-7
CSARRGANTGELVF TGCAGTGCTAGGAGGGGGGCGAACACCGGGGAGCTGGTTTTT - TRBV20-1 14 - TRBJ2-2
CASSYSGLAGGMYF TGTGCCAGCAGTTACTCGGGACTAGCGGGAGGCATGTACTTC TRBD2 TRBV6-5 14 few TRBJ2-7
CASSGQGTGELFF TGTGCCAGCAGCGGACAGGGGACCGGGGAGCTGTTTTTT TRBD1 TRBV2 13 many TRBJ2-2
CASSRVGASGREETQYF TGCGCCAGCAGCCGAGTGGGGGCTAGCGGGAGGGAAGAGACCCAGTACTTC TRBD2 TRBV4-1 17 few TRBJ2-5
CASSLGTNMRTGELFF TGCGCCAGCAGCCTGGGGACAAATATGCGGACCGGGGAGCTGTTTTTT - TRBV5-1 16 many TRBJ2-2
CASSLGQGGKADTQYF TGTGCCAGCAGCTTGGGACAGGGGGGGAAGGCAGATACGCAGTATTTT TRBD1 TRBV5-4 16 few TRBJ2-3
CASSRRTGSYEQYF TGTGCCAGCAGCCGACGGACAGGCTCCTACGAGCAGTACTTC TRBD1 TRBV7-2 14 many TRBJ2-7
CASGREGFTGELFF TGTGCCAGCGGACGGGAGGGCTTCACCGGGGAGCTGTTTTTT TRBD2 TRBV5-6 14 - TRBJ2-2
CASSQVRDMEAQYF TGTGCCAGTAGTCAGGTCCGGGATATGGAGGCCCAGTACTTC - TRBV19 14 - TRBJ2-5
CASRRRDQFYEQYF TGTGCCAGCAGGAGACGGGACCAATTCTACGAGCAGTACTTC - TRBV6-1 14 few TRBJ2-7
CASSLVTGVNSPLHF TGTGCCAGCAGTTTAGTAACAGGGGTAAATTCACCCCTCCACTTT TRBD1 TRBV28 15 many TRBJ1-6
CASSQGDRSTGELFF TGCGCCAGCAGCCAAGGGGACAGATCCACCGGGGAGCTGTTTTTT TRBD1 TRBV4-1 15 - TRBJ2-2
CASSQEFRGTEAFF TGCGCCAGCAGCCAAGAGTTTAGGGGGACTGAAGCTTTCTTT - TRBV4-3 14 - TRBJ1-1